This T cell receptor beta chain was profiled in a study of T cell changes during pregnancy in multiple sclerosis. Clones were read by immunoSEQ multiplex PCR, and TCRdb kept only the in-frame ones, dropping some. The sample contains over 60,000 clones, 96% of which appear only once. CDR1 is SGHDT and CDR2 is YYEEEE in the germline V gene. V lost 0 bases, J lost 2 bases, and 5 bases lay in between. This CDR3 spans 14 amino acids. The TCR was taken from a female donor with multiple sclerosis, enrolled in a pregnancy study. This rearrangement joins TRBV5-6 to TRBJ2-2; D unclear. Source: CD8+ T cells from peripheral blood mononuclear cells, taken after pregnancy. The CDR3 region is CASSLAGNTGELFF. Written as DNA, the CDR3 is TGTGCCAGCAGCTTGGCAGGAAACACCGGGGAGCTGTTTTTT.